These 29 T cell receptor beta chains were sequenced from one sample in a study of monozygotic twins with inflammatory bowel disease. TCRdb processed the 5' RACE reads again and assigns one entry to each CDR3 protein, with no DNA. Its table records hundreds of thousands of distinct CDR3 sequences. The specimen sequenced was blood. All receptors come from a human donor with ulcerative colitis or Crohn's disease, or a healthy co-twin of an affected twin (not recorded which).

The V and J genes are TRBV12-3 or TRBV12-4 and TRBJ1-2; TCRdb gives TRBD1 as the D gene, but with no DNA this cannot be confirmed. CDR3 size: 12 residues. This CDR3 is CASSDGRGGYTF.

The V and J genes are TRBV29-1 and TRBJ2-1; absent DNA, TCRdb's TRBD1 call cannot be checked. The CDR3 extends over 17 amino acids. CDR1 is SQVTM, CDR2 ANQGSEA, per germline. CDR3 in amino acids: CSVLALQGESSYNEQFF.

This rearrangement joins TRBV7-2 to TRBJ1-1; TCRdb lists TRBD1, though no DNA is available to test this call. Germline V gene data show CDR1 as SGHTA and CDR2 as FQGNSA. CDR3 length: 14 residues. CDR3 residues: CASSLAGRGTEAFF.

Here the CDR3 reads CSAPLAGGVDTQYF. This chain links TRBV20-1 with TRBJ2-3; the TCRdb call, TRBD2, lacks DNA for checking. The CDR3 contains 14 residues. Germline CDR1 reads DFQATT; CDR2 reads SNEGSKA (reference sequence).

The rearrangement links TRBV5-4 to TRBJ1-1; TCRdb reports TRBD1, a call that lacks DNA to check it against. Per the germline V gene, CDR1 is SGHNT and CDR2 is YYREEE (reference sequence). This CDR3 is built from 17 residues. CDR3 region: CASSPQMGGMGSTEAFF.

The genes are TRBV5-6 and TRBJ1-1; the TRBD1 assignment by TCRdb is unverifiable without DNA. The CDR3 runs 14 residues. Germline V lookup: CDR1 SGHDT, CDR2 YYEEEE. The CDR3 loop is CASRTRGGPLKAFF. Looking up the rest from reference TRBV5-6 and TRBJ1-1 gives the full variable domain: DAGVTQSPTHLIKTRGQQVTLRCSPKSGHDTVSWYQQALGQGPQFIFQYYEEEERQRGNFPDRFSGHQFPNYSSELNVNALLLGDSALYLCASRTRGGPLKAFFGQGTRLTVV.

This rearrangement joins TRBV5-1 to TRBJ1-6. Germline CDR1 reads SGHRS; CDR2 reads YFSETQ. This CDR3 has 16 amino acids. The CDR3 region is CASSAESRSYNSPLHF.

The chain combines TRBV13 with TRBJ2-1; TCRdb names TRBD2, which stays unverified in the absence of DNA. The germline gives CDR1 PRHDT, CDR2 FYEKMQ (reference sequence). The CDR3 is 17 amino acids. CDR3 in amino acids: CASSSLAGGLPGNEQFF.

V is TRBV5-8 and J is TRBJ2-3; the TCRdb call, TRBD2, lacks DNA for checking. The CDR3 is 16 amino acids. Germline V lookup: CDR1 SGHTS, CDR2 YDEGEE. CDR3 loop: CASSLERGGRGDTQYF.

The rearrangement links TRBV11-2 to TRBJ2-3; TCRdb's D call, TRBD2, is unchecked because there is no DNA. Germline assignment: CDR1 SGHAT and CDR2 FQNNGV. The CDR3 covers 15 residues. CDR3 in amino acids: CASSFYSGSPDTQYF. Combining the CDR3 with reference TRBV11-2 and TRBJ2-3 gives the whole variable domain EAGVAQSPRYKIIEKRQSVAFWCNPISGHATLYWYQQILGQGPKLLIQFQNNGVVDDSQLPKDRFSAERLKGVDSTLKIQPAKLEDSAVYLCASSFYSGSPDTQYFGPGTRLTVL.

The chain has TRBV5-4 and TRBJ2-7. Germline CDR1 SGHNT, CDR2 YYREEE (reference sequence). This CDR3 comprises 11 residues. CDR3 sequence reads: CASSFSHEQYF. Variable domain in full (rest from reference TRBV5-4 and TRBJ2-7): ETGVTQSPTHLIKTRGQQVTLRCSSQSGHNTVSWYQQALGQGPQFIFQYYREEENGRGNFPPRFSGLQFPNYSSELNVNALELDDSALYLCASSFSHEQYFGPGTRLTVT.

V and J are TRBV7-9 and TRBJ2-6. The CDR3 totals 13 residues. Per the germline V gene, CDR1 is SEHNR and CDR2 is FQNEAQ (reference sequence). This chain's CDR3 is CASSFLGANVLTF.

The chain combines TRBV6-2 or TRBV6-3 with TRBJ1-5; TCRdb names TRBD1, which stays unverified in the absence of DNA. The germline CDR1 and CDR2 sequences are MNHEY and SVGEGT. CDR3 length equals 15 residues. The CDR3 region is CASSRQGTSGQPQHF.

The V gene is TRBV29-1, the J gene TRBJ2-1; TCRdb names TRBD1, which stays unverified in the absence of DNA. The CDR3 covers 14 residues. Germline values: CDR1 SQVTM, CDR2 ANQGSEA. CDR3 residues: CSVAPQGLGNEQFF.

The chain links TRBV6-1 to TRBJ2-3; the D call of TRBD1 rests on TCRdb alone, since no DNA is present to check it. The CDR3 extends over 14 amino acids. The germline V gene encodes CDR1 MNHNS and CDR2 SASEGT. The CDR3 here is CASQQGAVTDTQYF.

V gene TRBV25-1 combines with J gene TRBJ2-3; the TRBD1 assignment by TCRdb is unverifiable without DNA. Germline loops: CDR1 MGHDK, CDR2 SYGVNS. This CDR3 contains 18 residues. Here the CDR3 reads CASSELGGTGLSTDTQYF.

The rearrangement links TRBV7-9 to TRBJ1-2. The CDR3 is 14 amino acids. CDR1 and CDR2 (germline): SEHNR, FQNEAQ (reference sequence). CDR3 protein: CASSPRTDNYGYTF.

CDR3: CASSLGYSSGGQETQYF. V is TRBV5-1 and J is TRBJ2-5; the TCRdb D gene call, TRBD1, has no DNA to confirm it. This CDR3 region has 17 residues. Germline V gives CDR1 SGHRS, CDR2 YFSETQ.

This sequence joins TRBV12-3 or TRBV12-4 and TRBJ1-2; TCRdb names TRBD1, which stays unverified in the absence of DNA. The CDR3 extends over 13 amino acids. The CDR3 loop is CASRPQGGYGYTF.

The gene calls are TRBV7-2 and TRBJ2-7. CDR1 is SGHTA, CDR2 FQGNSA, per germline. This CDR3 comprises 15 residues. Here the CDR3 reads CASSLLVGDRYEQYF.

This chain joins TRBV4-2 and TRBJ1-4; without DNA, the TCRdb call of TRBD1 cannot be checked. The germline V gene encodes CDR1 LGHNA and CDR2 YNFKEQ. The CDR3 spans 17 residues. CDR3 loop: CASSNEWDRATNEKLFF.

The V call is TRBV4-1, the J call TRBJ2-7; there is no DNA to check the TCRdb D call of TRBD2. The CDR3 has 15 residues. Germline assignment: CDR1 MGHRA and CDR2 YSYEKL. CDR3 loop: CASSSTGTRSYEQYF.

The CDR3 is CASRPGTISKEQFF. The genes are TRBV12-3 or TRBV12-4 and TRBJ2-1; TCRdb picks TRBD2, but there is no DNA to check that call. The CDR3 spans 14 residues.

The rearrangement joins TRBV28 to TRBJ1-2; TCRdb proposes TRBD1, but this gene call is untestable without DNA. This CDR3 has 14 amino acids. Germline CDR1 MDHEN, CDR2 SYDVKM. The CDR3: CASSHRGLRYGYTF.

V gene TRBV12-3 or TRBV12-4 combines with J gene TRBJ2-7. This CDR3 has 14 residues. The CDR3 loop reads CASSLAQGLYEQYF.

The gene calls are TRBV6-1 and TRBJ2-5; TCRdb designates TRBD1, a call that cannot be tested without DNA. Germline CDR1 is MNHNS and CDR2 is SASEGT. CDR3 length: 14 residues. The CDR3 spells CASRRGSSRETQYF.

This chain connects TRBV20-1 to TRBJ2-1; TCRdb's assignment of TRBD1 cannot be checked, as there is no DNA. Germline loops: CDR1 DFQATT, CDR2 SNEGSKA (reference sequence). CDR3 length: 15 amino acids. CDR3 sequence: CSAQGGRGAGNEQFF.

The gene calls are TRBV30 and TRBJ1-2. The CDR3 is made up of 13 amino acids. Germline V gives CDR1 GTSNPN, CDR2 SVGIG (reference sequence). The chain's CDR3 is CASRGDPSNGYTF.

V and J are TRBV11-2 and TRBJ2-1; lacking DNA, the TRBD1 call made by TCRdb goes unchecked. This CDR3 has 14 residues. Germline assignment: CDR1 SGHAT and CDR2 FQNNGV. The CDR3 loop is CASRGQSSYNEQFF.